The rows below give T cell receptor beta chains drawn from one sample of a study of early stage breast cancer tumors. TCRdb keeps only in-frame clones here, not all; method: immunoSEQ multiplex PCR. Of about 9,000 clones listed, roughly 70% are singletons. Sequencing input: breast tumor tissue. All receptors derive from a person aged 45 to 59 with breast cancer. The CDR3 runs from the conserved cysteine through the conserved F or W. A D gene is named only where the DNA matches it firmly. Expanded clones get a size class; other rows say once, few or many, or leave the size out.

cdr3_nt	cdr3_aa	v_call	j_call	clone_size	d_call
TGTGCCAGCAGCTTAGTACAGCTAACGAATGAAAAACTGTTTTTT	CASSLVQLTNEKLFF	TRBV7-2	TRBJ1-4	.	.
TGTGCCAGCAGGCGACGACAGGGGGTAGAGACCCAGTACTTC	CASRRRQGVETQYF	TRBV5-6	TRBJ2-5	medium-sized	TRBD1
TGCGCCAGCAGCCAAGAGCACGGGGACACTGAAGCTTTCTTT	CASSQEHGDTEAFF	TRBV4-3	TRBJ1-1	.	.
TGTGCCAGCAGCTCCGAAGGACAGGGGGCGGGTGAAGCTTTCTTT	CASSSEGQGAGEAFF	TRBV13	TRBJ1-1	medium-sized	TRBD1
TGTGCCAGCTCCCTAGCGGGGATTTTCTACGAGCAGTACTTC	CASSLAGIFYEQYF	TRBV18	TRBJ2-7	few	TRBD2
TGTGCCAGCAGACATCGAGCATCTAACTATGGCTACACCTTC	CASRHRASNYGYTF	TRBV2	TRBJ1-2	.	.
TGTGCCAGCAGTGAAGGTGTAGGGATAAAGGACGAGCAGTACTTC	CASSEGVGIKDEQYF	TRBV25-1	TRBJ2-7	.	.
TGTGCCAGCAGCTTGGACAGGGCCTATGGCTACACCTTC	CASSLDRAYGYTF	TRBV5-5	TRBJ1-2	.	.
TGTGCCAGCAGAGGACAGGCTGCGGAGCCCCAGCATTTT	CASRGQAAEPQHF	TRBV25-1	TRBJ1-5	few	TRBD1
TGTGCCAGCTGGGACAGGGGAAACTATGGCTACACCTTC	CASWDRGNYGYTF	TRBV27	TRBJ1-2	.	TRBD1
TGTGCCAGCAGTTACGGGACAGCCGGATACGAGCAGTACTTC	CASSYGTAGYEQYF	TRBV6-5	TRBJ2-7	.	TRBD1
TGTGCCAGCAGTGAAGGGACAGGGGGGGAGACCCAGTACTTC	CASSEGTGGETQYF	TRBV6-1	TRBJ2-5	.	TRBD1
TGCGCCAGCAGCTTGGCGGGGTTTTCTGGGGCCAACGTCCTGACTTTC	CASSLAGFSGANVLTF	TRBV5-1	TRBJ2-6	.	.
TGTGCCAGCAGCGTGCTGGACACGAACACCGGGGAGCTGTTTTTT	CASSVLDTNTGELFF	TRBV9	TRBJ2-2	.	.
TGTGCCAGCAGCTTAGAGGGGGACAGGGGAGGGGAGACCCAGTACTTC	CASSLEGDRGGETQYF	TRBV11-2	TRBJ2-5	few	TRBD1
TGCGCCAGCAGCTTAGGTACACCTTATGAGACCCAGTACTTC	CASSLGTPYETQYF	TRBV5-1	TRBJ2-5	.	.
TGTGCCAGCAGCGGAGACAGGGAACTAGCCAAAAACATTCAGTACTTC	CASSGDRELAKNIQYF	TRBV9	TRBJ2-4	.	TRBD1
TGTGCCAGCAGACCCCTCGGCAATCAGCCCCAGCATTTT	CASRPLGNQPQHF	TRBV6-5	TRBJ1-5	.	.
TGCGCCAGCAGCTCCCGCAATACAGATACGCAGTATTTT	CASSSRNTDTQYF	TRBV5-1	TRBJ2-3	.	.
TGTGCCAGCAGTGAATCTGGGAATAAGAACACTGAAGCTTTCTTT	CASSESGNKNTEAFF	TRBV2	TRBJ1-1	.	.
TGCGCCAGCAGCTGGGGACAGGGGTCGTACGAGCAGTACTTC	CASSWGQGSYEQYF	TRBV5-1	TRBJ2-7	.	TRBD1
TGCAGCGTCGAAGATCCGGGCCAACTGTTTTTT	CSVEDPGQLFF	TRBV29-1	TRBJ1-4	.	.
TGTGCCAGCTCGACCGATAGGGAGCAGTACTTC	CASSTDREQYF	TRBV18	TRBJ2-7	.	.
TGTGCCATCAGTGACGGGACGACTAGCACAGATACGCAGTATTTT	CAISDGTTSTDTQYF	TRBV10-3	TRBJ2-3	.	.
TGTGCCAGTAGTATCCCGGGACTAGCGGGGCATGAGCAGTTCTTC	CASSIPGLAGHEQFF	TRBV19	TRBJ2-1	.	TRBD2
TGTGCCAGTAGTATAGTATTTGTGAGGGGGGTGAACACTGAAGCTTTCTTT	CASSIVFVRGVNTEAFF	TRBV19	TRBJ1-1	.	.
TGCGCCAGCAGCCAAGCTCTTGGCAGTACCCAGCATTTT	CASSQALGSTQHF	TRBV4-1	TRBJ1-5	.	.
TGCAGTGCTAGAGCCATCGAAAAGCTGTTTTTT	CSARAIEKLFF	TRBV20-1	TRBJ1-4	.	.
TGCGCCAGCAGCCAAGATGGGGGGGGCGGCGTCATTCAGTACTTC	CASSQDGGGGVIQYF	TRBV4-1	TRBJ2-4	.	.
TGCGCCAGCAGTTATCGCGGGGGGCTCAGCACAGATACGCAGTATTTT	CASSYRGGLSTDTQYF	TRBV10-1	TRBJ2-3	.	TRBD2
TGTGCCAGCAGCCAAGAACTAGGATACGAGCAGTACTTC	CASSQELGYEQYF	TRBV5-4	TRBJ2-7	.	.
TGTGCCAGCAGCATCCAACCTAGTAGGGCAACGACTGGGGCCAACGTCCTGACTTTC	CASSIQPSRATTGANVLTF	TRBV7-2	TRBJ2-6	few	.
TGTGCCAGCTCACCACCGAATCGAGGACGCGAAAAACTGTTTTTT	CASSPPNRGREKLFF	TRBV18	TRBJ1-4	.	.
TGCGCCAGCACCCACAGGTACCAAGAGACCCAGTACTTC	CASTHRYQETQYF	TRBV10-2	TRBJ2-5	.	.
TGTGTTAGCGGGGAACAGCTAAATCAGCCCCAGCATTTT	CVSGEQLNQPQHF	TRBV6-1	TRBJ1-5	.	.
TGTGCCAGCTCACCTCGTAACAGGGGGCCAGAAGAGACCCAGTACTTC	CASSPRNRGPEETQYF	TRBV18	TRBJ2-5	.	TRBD1
TGTGCCAGCGGCACCGCAGGTGTCGCTAATGAAAAACTGTTTTTT	CASGTAGVANEKLFF	TRBV9	TRBJ1-4	few	.
TGTGCCAGCTCACCAAGACAGGGCGAGCAGCCCCAGCATTTT	CASSPRQGEQPQHF	TRBV18	TRBJ1-5	few	TRBD1
TGTGCCAGCAGCCCCCCTAGCGGGGCTAGCACAGATACGCAGTATTTT	CASSPPSGASTDTQYF	TRBV7-9	TRBJ2-3	.	TRBD2